This T cell receptor beta chain was observed in a study of cytomegalovirus exposure and HLA in healthy donors. On the study more broadly: Earlier sequencing of some 170 million T cells yielded approximately 120 million unique TCR beta sequences. Caucasian-associated ancestry cluster membership applied to less than 85% of some 400 genotyped donors.

Concerning this clone itself: What it recognizes is unknown.

With 0 bases clipped from V and 3 bases from J, the junction kept 2 bases outside the gene matches. The germline CDR1 and CDR2 sequences are SGHNT and YYREEE (reference sequence). This CDR3 spans 14 amino acids. Study-level points and caveats: Immune exposure information available was restricted to CMV serostatus. HLA-A and HLA-B allele assignments for most subjects were reportedly predicted accurately using TCR beta sequences.

PCR was performed using 60 Vbeta and 13 Jbeta primers. Sequencing used immunoSEQ multiplex PCR; TCRdb keeps in-frame clones, though not all of them. This sample yields some 100,000 clones, of which 75% are seen a single time; around 14% belongs to the top ten. This clonotype was obtained from a male donor in good health and CMV-seropositive. The gene calls are TRBV5-4 and TRBJ1-2, with 7 bases matching TRBD1. Sequencing used PBMCs. CDR3 nucleotide sequence: TGTGCCAGCAGCTTGGGTACAGGGGACTATGGCTACACCTTC. Its translation is CASSLGTGDYGYTF.